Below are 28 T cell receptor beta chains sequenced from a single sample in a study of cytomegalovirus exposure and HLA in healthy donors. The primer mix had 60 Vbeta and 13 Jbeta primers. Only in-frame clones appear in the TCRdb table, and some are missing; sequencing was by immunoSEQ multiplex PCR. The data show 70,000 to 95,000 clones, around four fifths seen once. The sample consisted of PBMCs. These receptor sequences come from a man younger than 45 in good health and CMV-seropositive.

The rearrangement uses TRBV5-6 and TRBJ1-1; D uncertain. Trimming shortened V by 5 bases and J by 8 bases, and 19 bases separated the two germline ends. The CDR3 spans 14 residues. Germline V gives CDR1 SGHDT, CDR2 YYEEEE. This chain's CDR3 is CASSWARTGEEAFF. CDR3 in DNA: TGTGCCAGCAGTTGGGCCAGGACGGGAGAAGAAGCTTTCTTT.

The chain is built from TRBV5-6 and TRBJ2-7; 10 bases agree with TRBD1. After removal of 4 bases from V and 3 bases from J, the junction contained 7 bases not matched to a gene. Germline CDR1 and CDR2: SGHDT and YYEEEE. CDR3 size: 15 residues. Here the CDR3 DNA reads TGTGCCAGCAGCCGCCGACAGGGGGCCTTCTACGAGCAGTACTTC. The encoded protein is CASSRRQGAFYEQYF. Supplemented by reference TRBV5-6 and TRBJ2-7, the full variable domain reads DAGVTQSPTHLIKTRGQQVTLRCSPKSGHDTVSWYQQALGQGPQFIFQYYEEEERQRGNFPDRFSGHQFPNYSSELNVNALLLGDSALYLCASSRRQGAFYEQYFGPGTRLTVT.

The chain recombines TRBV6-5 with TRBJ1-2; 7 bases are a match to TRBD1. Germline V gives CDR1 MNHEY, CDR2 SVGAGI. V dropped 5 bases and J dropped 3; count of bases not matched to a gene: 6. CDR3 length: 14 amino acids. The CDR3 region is CASSPDRPYYGYTF. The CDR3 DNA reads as TGTGCCAGCAGTCCGGACAGGCCGTACTATGGCTACACCTTC.

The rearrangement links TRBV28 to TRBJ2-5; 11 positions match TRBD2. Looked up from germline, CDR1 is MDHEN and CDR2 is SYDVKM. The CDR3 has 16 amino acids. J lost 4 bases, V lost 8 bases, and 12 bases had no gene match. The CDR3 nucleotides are TGTGCCAGCGGTACCGGGCTAGCGGGGGGATTAGAGACCCAGTACTTC. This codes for CASGTGLAGGLETQYF.

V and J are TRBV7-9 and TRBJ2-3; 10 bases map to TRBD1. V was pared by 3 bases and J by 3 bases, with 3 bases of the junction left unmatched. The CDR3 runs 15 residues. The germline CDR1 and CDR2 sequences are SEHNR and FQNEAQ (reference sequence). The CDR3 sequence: CASSFRTGGTDTQYF. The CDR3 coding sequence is TGTGCCAGCAGCTTTCGGACAGGGGGGACAGATACGCAGTATTTT.

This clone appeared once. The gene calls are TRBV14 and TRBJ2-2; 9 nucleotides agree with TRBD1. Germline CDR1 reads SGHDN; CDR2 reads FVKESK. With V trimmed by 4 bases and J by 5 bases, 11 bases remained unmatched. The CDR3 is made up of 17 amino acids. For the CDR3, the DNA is TGTGCCAGCAGCCCCCCCAGAACAGGGGGCGGTACCGGGGAGCTGTTTTTT. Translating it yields CASSPPRTGGGTGELFF.

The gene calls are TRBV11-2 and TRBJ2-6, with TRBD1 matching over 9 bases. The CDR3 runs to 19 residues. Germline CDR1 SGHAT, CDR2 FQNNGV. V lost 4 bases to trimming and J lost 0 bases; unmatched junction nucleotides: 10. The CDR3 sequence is CASSSLRDRASSGANVLTF. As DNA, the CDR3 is TGTGCCAGCAGCTCCCTCCGGGACAGGGCAAGCTCTGGGGCCAACGTCCTGACTTTC.

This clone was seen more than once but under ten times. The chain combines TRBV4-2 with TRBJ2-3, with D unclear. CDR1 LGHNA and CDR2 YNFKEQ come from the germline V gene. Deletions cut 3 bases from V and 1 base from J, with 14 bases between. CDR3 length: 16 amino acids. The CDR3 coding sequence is TGTGCCAGCAGCCACTGCCGAGCTGAAGGCACAGATACGCAGTATTTT. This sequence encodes CASSHCRAEGTDTQYF.

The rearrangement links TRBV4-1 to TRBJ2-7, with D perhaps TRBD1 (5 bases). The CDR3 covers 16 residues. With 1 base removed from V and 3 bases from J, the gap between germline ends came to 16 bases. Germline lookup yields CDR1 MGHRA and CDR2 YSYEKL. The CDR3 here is CASSQVVTDEDYEQYF. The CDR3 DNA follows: TGCGCCAGCAGCCAAGTCGTGACAGATGAAGACTACGAGCAGTACTTC.

In DNA, the CDR3 is TGCGCCAGCAGCCAAGTTGAGACAGGGTTTCGGGGCTACACCTTC. It codes for CASSQVETGFRGYTF. This chain uses TRBV4-3 with TRBJ1-2, with 7 bases identical to TRBD1. Trimming at V came to 1 base and at J to 8 bases, leaving 10 bases not matched to a gene. The CDR3 is 15 residues long. Germline-derived CDR1 and CDR2 are LGHNA and YSLEER.

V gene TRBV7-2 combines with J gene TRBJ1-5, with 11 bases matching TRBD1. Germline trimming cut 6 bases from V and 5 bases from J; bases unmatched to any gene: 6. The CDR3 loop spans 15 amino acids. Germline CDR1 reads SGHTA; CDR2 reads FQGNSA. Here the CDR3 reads CASSSGTGGDQPQHF. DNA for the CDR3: TGTGCCAGCAGTTCGGGGACAGGGGGAGATCAGCCCCAGCATTTT.

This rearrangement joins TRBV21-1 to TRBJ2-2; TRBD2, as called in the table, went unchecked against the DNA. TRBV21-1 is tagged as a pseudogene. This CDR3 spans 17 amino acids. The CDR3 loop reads CASSKARRTMRTGELFF. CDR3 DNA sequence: TGTGCCAGCAGCAAAGCCAGGAGGACGATGCGGACCGGGGAGCTGTTTTTT.

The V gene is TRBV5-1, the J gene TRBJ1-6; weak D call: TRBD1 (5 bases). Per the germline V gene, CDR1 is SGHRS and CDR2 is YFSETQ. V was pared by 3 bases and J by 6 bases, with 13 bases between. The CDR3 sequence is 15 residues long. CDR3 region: CASSSVQGGNSPLHF. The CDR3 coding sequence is TGCGCCAGCAGCTCGGTTCAGGGAGGTAATTCACCCCTCCACTTT.

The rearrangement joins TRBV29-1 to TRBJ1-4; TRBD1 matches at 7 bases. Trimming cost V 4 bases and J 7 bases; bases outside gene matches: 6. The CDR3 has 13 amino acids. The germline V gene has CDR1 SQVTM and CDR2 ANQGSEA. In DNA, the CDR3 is TGCAGCGTTGGCCACAGGGGCGGTGAAAAACTGTTTTTT. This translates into CSVGHRGGEKLFF.

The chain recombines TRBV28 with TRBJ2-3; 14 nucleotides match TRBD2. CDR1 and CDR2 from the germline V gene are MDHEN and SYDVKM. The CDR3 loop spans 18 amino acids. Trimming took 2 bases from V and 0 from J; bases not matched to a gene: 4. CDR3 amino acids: CASSLETSGGASTDTQYF. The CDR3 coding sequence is TGTGCCAGCAGTTTAGAGACTAGCGGGGGGGCTAGCACAGATACGCAGTATTTT.

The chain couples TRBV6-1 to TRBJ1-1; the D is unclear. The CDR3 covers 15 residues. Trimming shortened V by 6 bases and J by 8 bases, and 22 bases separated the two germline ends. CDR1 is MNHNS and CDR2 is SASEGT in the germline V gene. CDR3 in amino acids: CASSDGLSRSGEAFF. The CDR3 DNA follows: TGTGCCAGCAGCGATGGTTTGTCCAGGAGCGGAGAAGCTTTCTTT.

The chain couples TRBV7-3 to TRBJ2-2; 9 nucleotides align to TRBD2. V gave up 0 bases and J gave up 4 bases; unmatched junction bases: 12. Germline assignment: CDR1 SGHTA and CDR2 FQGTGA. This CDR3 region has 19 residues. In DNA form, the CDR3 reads TGTGCCAGCAGCTTAACCAGTGCGGGGGGGCCTTTAGGCACCGGGGAGCTGTTTTTT. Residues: CASSLTSAGGPLGTGELFF.

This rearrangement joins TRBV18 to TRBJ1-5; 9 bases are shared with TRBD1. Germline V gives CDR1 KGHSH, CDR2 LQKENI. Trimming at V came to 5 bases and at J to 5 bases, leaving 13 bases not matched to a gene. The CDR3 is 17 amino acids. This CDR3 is CASSNTTGTGLHQPQHF. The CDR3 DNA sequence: TGTGCCAGCTCAAATACTACCGGGACAGGGCTCCATCAGCCCCAGCATTTT.

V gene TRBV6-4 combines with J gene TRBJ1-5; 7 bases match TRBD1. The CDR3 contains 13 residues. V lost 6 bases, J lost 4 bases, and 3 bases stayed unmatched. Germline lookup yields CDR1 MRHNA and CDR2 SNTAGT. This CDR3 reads CASSGQANQPQHF. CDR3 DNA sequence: TGTGCCAGCAGCGGACAGGCAAATCAGCCCCAGCATTTT.

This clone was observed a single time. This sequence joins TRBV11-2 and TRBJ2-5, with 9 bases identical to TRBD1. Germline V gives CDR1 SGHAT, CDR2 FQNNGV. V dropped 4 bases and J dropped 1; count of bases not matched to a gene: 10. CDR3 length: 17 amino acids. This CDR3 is CASSSLGGTGIQETQYF. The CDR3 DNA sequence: TGTGCCAGCAGCTCTCTTGGGGGGACAGGGATCCAAGAGACCCAGTACTTC.

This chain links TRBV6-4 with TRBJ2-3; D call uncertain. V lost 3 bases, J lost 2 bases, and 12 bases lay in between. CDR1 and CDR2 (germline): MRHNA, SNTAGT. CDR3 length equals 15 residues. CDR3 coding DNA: TGTGCCAGCAGTGAGTCTAGTGGCCACACAGATACGCAGTATTTT. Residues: CASSESSGHTDTQYF.

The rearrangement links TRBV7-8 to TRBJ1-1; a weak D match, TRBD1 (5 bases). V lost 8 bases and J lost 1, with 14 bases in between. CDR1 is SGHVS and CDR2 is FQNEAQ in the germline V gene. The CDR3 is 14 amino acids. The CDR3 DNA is TGTGCCAGCCGGTGGGGCATTGAGAACACTGAAGCTTTCTTT. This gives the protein CASRWGIENTEAFF.

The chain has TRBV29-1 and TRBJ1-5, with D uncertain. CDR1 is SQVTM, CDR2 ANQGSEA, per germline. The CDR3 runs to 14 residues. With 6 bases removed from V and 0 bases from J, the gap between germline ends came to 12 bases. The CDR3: CSVTETSSNQPQHF. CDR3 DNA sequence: TGCAGCGTAACCGAGACAAGTAGCAATCAGCCCCAGCATTTT. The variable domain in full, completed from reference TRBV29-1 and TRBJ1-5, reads SAVISQKPSRDICQRGTSLTIQCQVDSQVTMMFWYRQQPGQSLTLIATANQGSEATYESGFVIDKFPISRPNLTFSTLTVSNMSPEDSSIYLCSVTETSSNQPQHFGDGTRLSIL.

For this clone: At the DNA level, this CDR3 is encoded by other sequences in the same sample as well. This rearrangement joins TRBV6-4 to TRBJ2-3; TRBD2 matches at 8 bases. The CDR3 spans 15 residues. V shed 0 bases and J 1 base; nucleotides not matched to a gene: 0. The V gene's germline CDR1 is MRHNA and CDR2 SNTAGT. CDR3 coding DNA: TGTGCCAGCAGTGACTCTAGCGGGGGCACAGATACGCAGTATTTT. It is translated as CASSDSSGGTDTQYF.

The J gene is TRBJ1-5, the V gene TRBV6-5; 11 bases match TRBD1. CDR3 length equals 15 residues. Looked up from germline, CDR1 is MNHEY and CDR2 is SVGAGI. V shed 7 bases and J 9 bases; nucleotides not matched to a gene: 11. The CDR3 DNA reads TGTGCCAGCAAACCATGGAGGACAGGGGGCTGGCCCCAGCATTTT. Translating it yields CASKPWRTGGWPQHF.

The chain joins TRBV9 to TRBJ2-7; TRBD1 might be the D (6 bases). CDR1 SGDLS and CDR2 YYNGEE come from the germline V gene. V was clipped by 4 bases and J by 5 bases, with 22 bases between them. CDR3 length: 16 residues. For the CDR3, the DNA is TGTGCCAGCAGCTCCAACAGGGAGCAGGCTGGGAACGAGCAGTACTTC. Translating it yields CASSSNREQAGNEQYF. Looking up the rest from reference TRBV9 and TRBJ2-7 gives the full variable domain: DSGVTQTPKHLITATGQRVTLRCSPRSGDLSVYWYQQSLDQGLQFLIQYYNGEERAKGNILERFSAQQFPDLHSELNLSSLELGDSALYFCASSSNREQAGNEQYFGPGTRLTVT.

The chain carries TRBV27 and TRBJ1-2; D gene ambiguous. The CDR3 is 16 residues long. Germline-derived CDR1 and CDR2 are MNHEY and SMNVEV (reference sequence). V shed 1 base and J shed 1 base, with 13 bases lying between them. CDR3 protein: CASSLFAGQHNYGYTF. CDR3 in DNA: TGTGCCAGCAGTTTATTCGCGGGCCAGCATAACTATGGCTACACCTTC.

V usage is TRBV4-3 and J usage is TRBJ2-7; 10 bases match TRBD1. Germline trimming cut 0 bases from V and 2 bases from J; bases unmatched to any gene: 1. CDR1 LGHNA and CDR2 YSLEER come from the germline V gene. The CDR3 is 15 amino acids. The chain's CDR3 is CASSQDGTGAYEQYF. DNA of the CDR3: TGCGCCAGCAGCCAAGATGGGACAGGGGCCTACGAGCAGTACTTC.